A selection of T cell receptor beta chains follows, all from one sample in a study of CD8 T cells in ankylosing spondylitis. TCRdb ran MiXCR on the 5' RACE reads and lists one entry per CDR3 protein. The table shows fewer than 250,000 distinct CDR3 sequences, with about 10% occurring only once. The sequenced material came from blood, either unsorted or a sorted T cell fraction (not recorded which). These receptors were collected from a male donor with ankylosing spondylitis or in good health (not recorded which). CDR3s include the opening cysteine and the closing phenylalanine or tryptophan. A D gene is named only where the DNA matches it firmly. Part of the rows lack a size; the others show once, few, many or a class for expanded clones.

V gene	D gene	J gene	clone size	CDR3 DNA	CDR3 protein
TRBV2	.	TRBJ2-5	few	TGTGCCAGCACGACGGAAAATCGGGGGACCCAGTACTTC	CASTTENRGTQYF
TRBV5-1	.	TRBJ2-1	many	TGCGCCAGCAGCGGGGACCCTAGCTCCTACAATGAGCAGTTCTTC	CASSGDPSSYNEQFF
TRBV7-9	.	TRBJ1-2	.	TGTGCCAGCAGCTTAGCGAACAGGGACGGCTACACCTTC	CASSLANRDGYTF
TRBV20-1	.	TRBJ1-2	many	TGCAGTGCTAGAGATCCTAGACCTATCGGCCAGAAGTTTAGGAACTATGGCTACACCTTC	CSARDPRPIGQKFRNYGYTF
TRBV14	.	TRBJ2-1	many	TGTGCCAGCAGCCCTGGGAAGGAGCAGTTCTTC	CASSPGKEQFF
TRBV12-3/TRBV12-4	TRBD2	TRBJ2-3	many	TGTGCCAGCAGTCCTAGCGGGGGCCCAAGGGAGCAGTATTTT	CASSPSGGPREQYF
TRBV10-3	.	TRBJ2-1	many	TGTGCCATCAGTGAAAGCTTTGGGGGGCACTACAATGAGCAGTTCTTC	CAISESFGGHYNEQFF
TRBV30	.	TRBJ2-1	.	TGTGCCTGGAGTGTAGGTAGCTCCTACAATGAGCAGTTCTTC	CAWSVGSSYNEQFF
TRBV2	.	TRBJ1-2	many	TGTGCCAGCAGTGAATCAAGGGTTAATGGCTACACCTTC	CASSESRVNGYTF
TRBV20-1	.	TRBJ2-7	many	TGCAGTGCGATGAGGGACGAGCAGTACTTC	CSAMRDEQYF
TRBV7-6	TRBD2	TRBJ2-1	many	TGTGCCAGCAGCTTAGGGACTAGCGGGGGAGTATACAATGAGCAGTTCTTC	CASSLGTSGGVYNEQFF
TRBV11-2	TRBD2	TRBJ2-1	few	TGTGCCAGCAGCCTCGGACTAGCGGGAGCTGGGACCTCCCGCGGGGAGCAGTTCTTC	CASSLGLAGAGTSRGEQFF
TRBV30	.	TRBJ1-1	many	TGTGCCTGGAGTCTCCCCCCTAGGGCCCCGTTT	CAWSLPPRAPF
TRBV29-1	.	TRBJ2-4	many	TGCAGCGTTGAAGAATGGGGCGGCTCTCATTTAGCCAAAAACATTCAGTACTTC	CSVEEWGGSHLAKNIQYF
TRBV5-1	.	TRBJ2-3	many	TGCGCCAGCAGCTTGGATCCAAGCACAGATACGCAGTATTTT	CASSLDPSTDTQYF
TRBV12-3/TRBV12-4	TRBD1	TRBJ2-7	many	TGTGCCAGCAGTTCAAACAGGGGGCCGGGCGAGCAGTACTTC	CASSSNRGPGEQYF
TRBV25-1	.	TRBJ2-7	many	TGTGCCAGCAGTGGCGGGACGGAGTTCTCCTACGAGCAGTACTTC	CASSGGTEFSYEQYF
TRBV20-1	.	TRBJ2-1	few	TGCAGTGCTAGAGGTCCCACGGGCACTGAGCAGTTCTTC	CSARGPTGTEQFF
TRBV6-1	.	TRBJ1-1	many	TGTGCCAGCAGTGAACAGGGTTTGGAAGCTTTCTTT	CASSEQGLEAFF
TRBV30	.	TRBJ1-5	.	TGTGCCTGGAGTGTAGGGGGGCTGGGCAATCAGCCCCAGCATTTT	CAWSVGGLGNQPQHF
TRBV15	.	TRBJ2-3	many	TGTGCCACCAGCAGAGGGCCCGGAACAGATACGCAGTATTTT	CATSRGPGTDTQYF
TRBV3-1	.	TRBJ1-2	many	TGTGCCAGCAGCCAAGAGGATGGAGGCTACACCTTC	CASSQEDGGYTF
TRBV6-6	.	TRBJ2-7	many	TGTGCCAGCAGTTCCTCGTACTACGAGCAGTACTTC	CASSSSYYEQYF
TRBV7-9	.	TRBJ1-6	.	TGTGCCAGCAGCTTCGTTTATTCACCCCTCCACTTT	CASSFVYSPLHF
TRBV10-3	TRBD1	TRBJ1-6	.	TGTGCCACCAGGGGGGACAACGCTTCACCCCTCCACTTT	CATRGDNASPLHF
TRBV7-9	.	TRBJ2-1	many	TGTGCCAGCAGCTTAAGTCTACAATACTACAATGAGCAGTTCTTC	CASSLSLQYYNEQFF
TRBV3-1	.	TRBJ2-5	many	TGTGCCAGCACCCCAGGGGCATACCAAGAGACCCAGTACTTC	CASTPGAYQETQYF
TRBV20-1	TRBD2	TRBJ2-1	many	TGCAGTGCCGGGAGGGGGAATGAGCAGTTCTTC	CSAGRGNEQFF
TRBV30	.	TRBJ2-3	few	TGTGCCTGGACAGGGGTTTATAGCACAGATACGCAGTATTTT	CAWTGVYSTDTQYF
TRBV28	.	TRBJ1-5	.	TGTGCCAGCAGCAGTGGGGGGCAGCCCCAGCATTTT	CASSSGGQPQHF
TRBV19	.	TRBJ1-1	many	TGTGCCAGTAGTATTACGGGGAACACTGAAGCTTTCTTT	CASSITGNTEAFF
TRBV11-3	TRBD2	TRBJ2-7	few	TGTGCCAGCAGCTTAAGTTTACGCCGGACTAGGGGCTCCTACGAGCAGTACTTC	CASSLSLRRTRGSYEQYF
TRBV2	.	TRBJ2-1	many	TGTGCCAGCAGTGCCCCCCTTGCGGGCTCCTACAATGAGCAGTTCTTC	CASSAPLAGSYNEQFF
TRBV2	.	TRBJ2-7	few	TGTGCCAGCAGTACGGGAGACAAATACGAGCAGTACTTC	CASSTGDKYEQYF
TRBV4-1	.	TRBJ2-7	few	TGCGCCAGCAGCCAAGTGGTGAGTCCTAGCTCCTACGAGCAGTACTTC	CASSQVVSPSSYEQYF
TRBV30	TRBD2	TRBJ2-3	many	TGTGCCTGGAGCCGGGGGGGGTCTAGCACAGATACGCAGTATTTT	CAWSRGGSSTDTQYF